The present entry profiles one T cell receptor (beta chain) with its context. This CDR3 comprises 12 residues. Trimming removed 6 bases from V and 9 bases from J; junction bases left unmatched: 6. CDR1 is SNHLY and CDR2 is FYNNEI in the germline V gene. The source of the sample is a study of blood T cell repertoires in COVID-19. On the study more broadly: Samples taken during acute and convalescent COVID-19 were collected in the United States, Italy and Spain.

Enrolled during active infection, Seattle patients were then followed longitudinally. Original processing notes: Nucleated cell number was recorded as an estimate derived from reference gene primer amplification. Libraries were prepared by immunoSEQ multiplex PCR; TCRdb keeps only in-frame clonotypes and omits some of them. V, J and clone size are those of that table, while D and trimming were read from the DNA. The sample has around 440,000 clones, 88% seen once. The source of this sequence is a woman aged 45-65 years with COVID-19, enrolled during active disease. Sequenced input: peripheral blood. The V call is TRBV2, the J call TRBJ1-1; 8 bases match TRBD1. CDR3 protein: CASRGRTGQAFF. The CDR3 bases are TGTGCCAGCAGAGGACGGACAGGGCAAGCTTTCTTT.